This section outlines one T cell receptor beta chain sequence together with its context. The antigen remains undetermined. With 0 bases removed from V and 8 bases from J, the gap between germline ends came to 8 bases. Germline-derived CDR1 and CDR2 are KGHSH and LQKENI. This CDR3 is built from 13 residues. This specimen comes from a study of cytomegalovirus exposure and HLA in healthy donors. Study results and caveats: Some TCR beta chains (more than 150 of them) were listed as cytomegalovirus-associated. In vitro data verified a few CMV-associated chains as specific for CMV antigens.

Only in-frame clones appear in the TCRdb table, and some are missing; sequencing was by immunoSEQ multiplex PCR. The table shows about 110,000 clones, with over 75% occurring only once. The sequence was obtained from a woman aged 25 to 39 in good health and CMV-seropositive. The specimen sequenced was PBMCs. The V gene is TRBV18, the J gene TRBJ2-1, with a tentative D call TRBD2 (5 bases). The CDR3 is CASSPPVRDEQFF. The CDR3 region has the DNA TGTGCCAGCTCACCACCCGTGAGGGATGAGCAGTTCTTC.